The present T cell receptor (beta chain) was sequenced within a study of cytomegalovirus exposure and HLA in healthy donors. General study findings and limits: The study listed about 150 cytomegalovirus-associated TCR beta chains.

CDR1 is LNHDA, CDR2 SQIVND, per germline (reference sequence). This CDR3 region has 16 residues. The V and J ends lost 5 bases and 5 bases, in that order; junction bases with no gene match: 12. Primers for the PCR totalled 60 Vbeta and 13 Jbeta. Repertoires were generated with immunoSEQ multiplex PCR, while TCRdb's copy carries only in-frame clones and drops some. The sample records about 210,000 clones, around 83% being singletons. With respect to this clone: Its matching antigen is unknown.

V usage is TRBV19 and J usage is TRBJ1-5; 7 nucleotides line up with TRBD1. The TCR originated in a woman in her fifties or sixties in good health and CMV-seropositive. The material sequenced was PBMCs. The CDR3 region has the DNA TGTGCCAGTAGTTCCCGTCGACAGGGTGGGGATCAGCCCCAGCATTTT. This gives the protein CASSSRRQGGDQPQHF.